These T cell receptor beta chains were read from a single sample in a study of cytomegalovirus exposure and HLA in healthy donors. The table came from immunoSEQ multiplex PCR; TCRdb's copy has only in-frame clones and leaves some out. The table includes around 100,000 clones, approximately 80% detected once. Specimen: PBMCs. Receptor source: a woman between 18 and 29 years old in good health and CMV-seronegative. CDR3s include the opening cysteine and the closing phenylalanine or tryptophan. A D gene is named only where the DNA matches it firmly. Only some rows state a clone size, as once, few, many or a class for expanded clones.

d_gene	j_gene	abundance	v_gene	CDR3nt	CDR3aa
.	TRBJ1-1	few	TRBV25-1	TGTGCCAGCAGTCAGGGGTACACTGAAGCTTTCTTT	CASSQGYTEAFF
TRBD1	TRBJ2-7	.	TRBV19	TGTGCCAGTAGTGATTCATTCGGGACAGGGGTCCACGAGCAGTACTTC	CASSDSFGTGVHEQYF
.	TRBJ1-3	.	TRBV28	TGTGCCAGCAGTGCCGGGACTGGAAACACCATATATTTT	CASSAGTGNTIYF
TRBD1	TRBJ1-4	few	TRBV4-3	TGCGCCAGCAGCCAAGATAGGGGGCCCGGTACTAATGAAAAACTGTTTTTT	CASSQDRGPGTNEKLFF
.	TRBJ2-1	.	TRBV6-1	TGTGCCAGCAGTGAGCGGACAGAGGCCTACAATGAGCAGTTCTTC	CASSERTEAYNEQFF
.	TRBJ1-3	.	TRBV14	TGTGCCAGCAGCCAAGATGGGAGCTCTGGAAACACCATATATTTT	CASSQDGSSGNTIYF
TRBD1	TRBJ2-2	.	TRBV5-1	TGCGCCAGCAGCTCCCGGACAGGGGACACCGGGGAGCTGTTTTTT	CASSSRTGDTGELFF
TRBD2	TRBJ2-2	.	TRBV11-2	TGTGCCAGCAGCTTACCTAGCGGGGCGCCAATGAACACCGGGGAGCTGTTTTTT	CASSLPSGAPMNTGELFF
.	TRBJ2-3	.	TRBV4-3	TGCGCCAGCAGCCAAGATAAGGGGTTCTGGGCAGATACGCAGTATTTT	CASSQDKGFWADTQYF
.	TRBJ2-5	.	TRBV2	TGTGCCAGCAACCCCCAGGGGGGTTACGGGGAGACCCAGTACTTC	CASNPQGGYGETQYF
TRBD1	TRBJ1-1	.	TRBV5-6	TGTGCCAGCTTTGGGGGAGAGACAGGGATAAACACTGAAGCTTTCTTT	CASFGGETGINTEAFF
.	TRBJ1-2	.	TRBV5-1	TGCGCCAGCAGCCCAGGAGTTTACAGCGGATGGGGCTACACCTTC	CASSPGVYSGWGYTF
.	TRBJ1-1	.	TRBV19	TGTGCCAGTAGTATACAGTTCTTGGGAGGGGCTGAAGCTTTCTTT	CASSIQFLGGAEAFF
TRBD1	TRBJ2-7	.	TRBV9	TGTGCCAGCAGCGTAGGGACAGGGGCTCTCGAGCAGTACTTC	CASSVGTGALEQYF
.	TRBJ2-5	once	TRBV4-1	TGCGCCAGCAGCCTAGCTCTACTAGAGACCCAGTACTTC	CASSLALLETQYF
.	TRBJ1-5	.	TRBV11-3	TGTGCCAGCAGCACCAGGGTCCAACAGCCCCAGCATTTT	CASSTRVQQPQHF
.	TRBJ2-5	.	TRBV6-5	TGTGCCAGCAGCAGGCCCGGGGGGACCCAGTACTTC	CASSRPGGTQYF
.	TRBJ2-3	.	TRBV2	TGTGCCAGCAGTGAATTGGTCAGGGGAACAGATACGCAGTATTTT	CASSELVRGTDTQYF
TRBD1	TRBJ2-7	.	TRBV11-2	TGTGCCAGCAGCTTAGATCTTGGACAGGGAGCCTACGAGCAGTACTTC	CASSLDLGQGAYEQYF
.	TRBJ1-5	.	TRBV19	TGTGCCAGTAGTATGGCGGGGGTTCAGCCCCAGCATTTT	CASSMAGVQPQHF
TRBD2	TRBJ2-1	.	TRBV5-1	TGCGCCAGCAGCTTTAGCGGGGGTCTCTACAATGAGCAGTTCTTC	CASSFSGGLYNEQFF
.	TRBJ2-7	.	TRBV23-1	TGCGCCAGCAGTCATCCCGGGACTTACCGCGCCTACGAGCAGTACTTC	CASSHPGTYRAYEQYF
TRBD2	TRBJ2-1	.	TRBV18	TGTGCCAGCTCACTGACTAGCTTCGATGAGCAGTTCTTC	CASSLTSFDEQFF
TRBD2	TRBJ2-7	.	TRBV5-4	TGTGCCAGCAGCTTCGACGGGGGGGTCACCTACGAGCAGTACTTC	CASSFDGGVTYEQYF
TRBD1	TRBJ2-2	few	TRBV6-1	TGTGCCAGCAGTGCGACAGGGTCCGGGGAGCTGTTTTTT	CASSATGSGELFF
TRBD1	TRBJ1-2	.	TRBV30	TGTGCCTGGAACACAGGGGCTAACTATGGCTACACCTTC	CAWNTGANYGYTF
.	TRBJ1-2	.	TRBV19	TGTGCCAGTAGTATAGCGCGAAGGGACTTCAACGGCTACACCTTC	CASSIARRDFNGYTF
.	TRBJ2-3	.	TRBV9	TGTGCCAGCAGCGTAGTTAGCGGAGATAGCACAGATACGCAGTATTTT	CASSVVSGDSTDTQYF
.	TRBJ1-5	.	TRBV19	TGTGCCAGTAGTACCTTACAAGGCGGATTGGGCAATCAGCCCCAGCATTTT	CASSTLQGGLGNQPQHF
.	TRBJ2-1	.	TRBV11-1	TGTGCCAGCAGCTTAGGAGGGGTGGAGGGCTACAATGAGCAGTTCTTC	CASSLGGVEGYNEQFF
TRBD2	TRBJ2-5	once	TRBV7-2	TGTGCCAGCAGCTTTGCTAGCGGGGGGCAGAGATACCAAGAGACCCAGTACTTC	CASSFASGGQRYQETQYF
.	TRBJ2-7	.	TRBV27	TGTGCCAGCAGTCCGGGCCTTAGCGAGCAGTACTTC	CASSPGLSEQYF
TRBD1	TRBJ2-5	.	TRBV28	TGTGCCAGCAGCTCAAGACAGGGGTCGAACCAAGAGACCCAGTACTTC	CASSSRQGSNQETQYF
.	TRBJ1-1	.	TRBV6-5	TGTGCCAGCAGTTCTCTATTCGGGGTAATATCCACTGAAGCTTTCTTT	CASSSLFGVISTEAFF
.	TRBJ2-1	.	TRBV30	TGTGCCTGGACAGGCGGGTTTTACAATGAGCAGTTCTTC	CAWTGGFYNEQFF
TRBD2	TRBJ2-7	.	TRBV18	TGTGCCAGCTCACCAGCACCCCGGGAACGGAAGCGGGAGGGCCTGTACGAGCAGTACTTC	CASSPAPRERKREGLYEQYF
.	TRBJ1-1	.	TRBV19	TGTGCCAGTAGTACCACCACGCGGACTGAAGCTTTCTTT	CASSTTTRTEAFF
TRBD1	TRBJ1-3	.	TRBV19	TGTGCCACTTCAAGACAGGGGTACTCTGGAAACACCATATATTTT	CATSRQGYSGNTIYF
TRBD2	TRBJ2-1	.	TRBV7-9	TGTGCCAGCAGCGACAGACTAGCGGGAGACAATGAGCAGTTCTTC	CASSDRLAGDNEQFF
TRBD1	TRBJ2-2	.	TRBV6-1	TGTGCCACAGCCCCAGGGGGCTTGACCGGGGAGCTGTTTTTT	CATAPGGLTGELFF
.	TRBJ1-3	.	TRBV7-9	TGTGCCAGCAGCCAAGTGACGGGGGGCCTTGATGGAAACACCATATATTTT	CASSQVTGGLDGNTIYF